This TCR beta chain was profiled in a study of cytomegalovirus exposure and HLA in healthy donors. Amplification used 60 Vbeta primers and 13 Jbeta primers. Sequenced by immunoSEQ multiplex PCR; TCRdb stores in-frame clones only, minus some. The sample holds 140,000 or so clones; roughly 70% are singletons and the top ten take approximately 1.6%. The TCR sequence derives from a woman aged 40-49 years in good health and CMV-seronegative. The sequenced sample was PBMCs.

The CDR3 is CASSPPLGTGIGETQYF. Here the CDR3 DNA reads TGTGCCAGCAGTCCGCCGTTGGGGACAGGGATTGGAGAGACCCAGTACTTC. This chain uses TRBV28 with TRBJ2-5; 9 nucleotides align to TRBD1. The CDR3 has 17 amino acids. V dropped 5 bases and J dropped 4; count of bases not matched to a gene: 14. Germline-derived CDR1 and CDR2 are MDHEN and SYDVKM.